This TCR beta chain was captured by sequencing in a study of cytomegalovirus exposure and HLA in healthy donors. Notes on the study in general: Cytomegalovirus association was assigned to 170 or so TCR beta chains.

This clone was recorded once. As yet, its antigen is unknown. The junction departs from the called germline gene at one end, perhaps through a read error. Both 60 Vbeta primers and 13 Jbeta primers went into the PCR. The table came from immunoSEQ multiplex PCR; TCRdb's copy has only in-frame clones and leaves some out. Of about 130,000 clones detected, around 71% appear once; the ten largest clones hold 2.6%. This TCR was recovered from a woman aged 55-70 years in good health and CMV-seropositive. The specimen sequenced was PBMCs.

The CDR3 here is CSSSQGDSFVTDTQYF. CDR3 bases: TGTTCCAGCAGCCAAGGGGACAGTTTTGTCACAGATACGCAGTATTTT. The chain couples TRBV7-9 to TRBJ2-3; 7 positions match TRBD1. Germline CDR1 reads SEHNR; CDR2 reads FQNEAQ (reference sequence). The CDR3 covers 16 residues.